Reported below is one TCR beta chain. Repertoires were generated with immunoSEQ multiplex PCR, while TCRdb's copy carries only in-frame clones and drops some. The repertoire includes a few hundred thousand clones, 70% to 90% of them detected once, and under 1.5% sits in the top ten. This CDR3 comprises 16 residues. V gave up 6 bases and J gave up 4 bases; unmatched junction bases: 11. Germline values: CDR1 LNHDA, CDR2 SQIVND (reference sequence). This sample stems from a study of blood T cell repertoires in COVID-19. Study as a whole: Italy, Spain and the United States were the sources of the convalescent and acute COVID-19 samples.

The TCR originated in a man at least 80 years old with acute or convalescent COVID-19. The material sequenced was peripheral blood. V gene TRBV19 combines with J gene TRBJ2-1; 8 positions agree with TRBD1. The CDR3 nucleotides are TGTGCCAGTAGAGCTCGAAGGACAGGGCCGTACAATGAGCAGTTCTTC. Its protein is CASRARRTGPYNEQFF. Full variable domain (missing parts from reference TRBV19 and TRBJ2-1): DGGITQSPKYLFRKEGQNVTLSCEQNLNHDAMYWYRQDPGQGLRLIYYSQIVNDFQKGDIAEGYSVSREKKESFPLTVTSAQKNPTAFYLCASRARRTGPYNEQFFGPGTRLTVL.